This TCR beta chain is drawn from a study of naive and memory T cell subsets. This clonotype was found a few times. Both TRBC1 and TRBC2 were covered by a beta constant-region primer of two equimolar oligonucleotides. One entry per CDR3 protein, called by TCRdb with MiXCR from the UMI-ligation and nested PCR reads. The profile shows 140,000 to 150,000 distinct CDR3 sequences, about a sixth of them singletons. V lost 3 bases and J 4 bases, leaving 10 bases between the germline ends. CDR3 length: 13 residues. The germline V gene encodes CDR1 MDHEN and CDR2 SYDVKM. Specimen: naive CD4+ T cells from blood. The TCR sequence derives from a human donor in good health. The chain combines TRBV28 with TRBJ2-7; possible D gene TRBD2, 6 bases. CDR3 DNA sequence: TGTGCCAGCAGTTTTGGGGGGAGATACGAGCAGTACTTC. Protein product: CASSFGGRYEQYF. The variable domain in full, completed from reference TRBV28 and TRBJ2-7, reads DVKVTQSSRYLVKRTGEKVFLECVQDMDHENMFWYRQDPGLGLRLIYFSYDVKMKEKGDIPEGYSVSREKKERFSLILESASTNQTSMYLCASSFGGRYEQYFGPGTRLTVT.